The 14 T cell receptor beta chains below come from one sample, sequenced in a study of shared clonotypes between healthy human individuals. Only in-frame clones appear in the TCRdb table, and some are missing; sequencing was by immunoSEQ multiplex PCR. The table includes 450,000 to 700,000 clones, 95% to 96% detected once. Naive CD8 cells lacked CD45RO, underwent positive selection for CCR7 and left out terminally differentiated effector memory CD45RA+ cells. Sequencing was performed on naive CD8+ T cells sorted from blood. The receptors were gathered from a woman in her twenties or thirties in good health.

The chain is built from TRBV6-4 and TRBJ2-3; unclear D gene. Germline V CDR1 and CDR2: MRHNA, SNTAGT. With 8 bases removed from V and 4 bases from J, the gap between germline ends came to 10 bases. The CDR3 spans 12 residues. CDR3 coding DNA: TGTGCCAGCGAAATCCGTCCAGATACGCAGTATTTT. Amino acid sequence: CASEIRPDTQYF.

V and J are TRBV7-9 and TRBJ2-7; 9 bases are shared with TRBD2. The J segment lost 5 bases and the V segment lost 4 bases, leaving 9 bases of the junction unmatched. The CDR3 length is 15 residues. The germline CDR1 and CDR2 sequences are SEHNR and FQNEAQ (reference sequence). Here the CDR3 DNA reads TGTGCCAGCAGCTCTCCGCGGGAGGGCCGCCACGAGCAGTACTTC. This translates into CASSSPREGRHEQYF.

The chain joins TRBV6-1 to TRBJ2-7, with no clear D. This CDR3 region has 15 residues. Germline CDR1 reads MNHNS; CDR2 reads SASEGT. Trimming removed 2 bases at V and 2 bases at J, with 13 bases between. CDR3 loop: CASSESYGFPYEQYF. In DNA, the CDR3 is TGTGCCAGCAGTGAATCCTACGGTTTCCCCTACGAGCAGTACTTC.

The rearrangement links TRBV5-1 to TRBJ2-2; D is unclear. The germline V and J ends were trimmed by 3 bases and 3 bases, with 12 bases remaining between them. Germline V gene lookup returns CDR1 SGHRS and CDR2 YFSETQ. This CDR3 comprises 15 residues. The CDR3 DNA is TGCGCCAGCAGCTGGGCGTGGGATTACACCGGGGAGCTGTTTTTT. Translated, it gives CASSWAWDYTGELFF.

The rearrangement uses TRBV28 and TRBJ1-3; unclear D gene. Between the trimmed V and J ends, which lost 6 bases and 0 bases, there was a span of 18 bases. CDR3 length equals 17 residues. Germline V gives CDR1 MDHEN, CDR2 SYDVKM. DNA for the CDR3: TGTGCCAGCAGCTCCACGAAGATCCACAGCTCTGGAAACACCATATATTTT. Protein product: CASSSTKIHSSGNTIYF.

This chain uses TRBV7-8 with TRBJ2-5; 8 bases are a match to TRBD1. J gave up 3 bases and V 1 base, and 1 base lay outside the gene matches. The CDR3 is 14 residues long. The V gene's germline CDR1 is SGHVS and CDR2 FQNEAQ. The CDR3: CASSLEQGEETQYF. CDR3 DNA: TGTGCCAGCAGCTTAGAACAGGGGGAAGAGACCCAGTACTTC.

The chain recombines TRBV9 with TRBJ2-2; possible D gene TRBD2, 5 bases. Trimming took off 4 bases at V and 6 bases at J, with 19 bases between the two ends. This CDR3 has 16 amino acids. CDR1 is SGDLS, CDR2 YYNGEE, per germline. The CDR3 loop reads CASSPHRREGSGELFF. CDR3 DNA sequence: TGTGCCAGCAGCCCCCACCGACGAGAGGGTTCCGGGGAGCTGTTTTTT. The entire variable domain, with the rest obtained from reference TRBV9 and TRBJ2-2, is as follows: DSGVTQTPKHLITATGQRVTLRCSPRSGDLSVYWYQQSLDQGLQFLIQYYNGEERAKGNILERFSAQQFPDLHSELNLSSLELGDSALYFCASSPHRREGSGELFFGEGSRLTVL.

Only one count was recorded for this clone. V gene TRBV28 combines with J gene TRBJ2-1; 9 bases agree with TRBD2. The CDR3 extends over 16 amino acids. Trimming at V came to 4 bases and at J to 4 bases, leaving 8 bases not matched to a gene. Germline values: CDR1 MDHEN, CDR2 SYDVKM. The CDR3 sequence is CASSSSGRPSYNEQFF. The DNA of the CDR3 is TGTGCCAGCAGTTCCAGCGGGAGGCCTTCATACAATGAGCAGTTCTTC.

V gene TRBV7-9 combines with J gene TRBJ2-7, with 13 bases lining up with TRBD2. The CDR3 covers 16 residues. Looked up from germline, CDR1 is SEHNR and CDR2 is FQNEAQ (reference sequence). The V gene end was trimmed by 5 bases and the J gene end by 2 bases; junction bases not matched to a gene: 6. The CDR3 DNA follows: TGTGCCAGCAGCCCTGAACTAGCGGGAGGGACCTACGAGCAGTACTTC. Its translation: CASSPELAGGTYEQYF.

This chain connects TRBV28 to TRBJ2-4; D unclear. CDR1 MDHEN and CDR2 SYDVKM come from the germline V gene. The CDR3 is 16 amino acids. Trimming removed 6 bases at V and 0 bases at J, with 15 bases between. CDR3 sequence reads: CASSSNAELAKNIQYF. The CDR3 bases are TGTGCCAGCAGCTCAAACGCTGAGCTAGCCAAAAACATTCAGTACTTC.

The rearrangement links TRBV11-2 to TRBJ1-4; TRBD1 might be the D (6 bases). This CDR3 has 15 amino acids. The V gene's germline CDR1 is SGHAT and CDR2 FQNNGV. V shed 1 base and J shed 4 bases, with 10 bases lying between them. The CDR3 DNA follows: TGTGCCAGCAGCTTAGCTAGGACAGTTAATGAAAAACTGTTTTTT. It specifies CASSLARTVNEKLFF.

CDR3: CASSSDRAGANVLTF. The CDR3 DNA follows: TGTGCCAGCAGTTCGGACAGGGCTGGGGCCAACGTCCTGACTTTC. The chain joins TRBV27 to TRBJ2-6, with 8 bases matching TRBD1. The trim removed 4 bases at V and 2 bases at J, leaving 1 base unmatched. From germline, CDR1 is MNHEY and CDR2 SMNVEV (reference sequence). The CDR3 loop spans 15 amino acids. Drawing the rest from reference TRBV27 and TRBJ2-6, the complete variable domain is EAQVTQNPRYLITVTGKKLTVTCSQNMNHEYMSWYRQDPGLGLRQIYYSMNVEVTDKGDVPEGYKVSRKEKRNFPLILESPSPNQTSLYFCASSSDRAGANVLTFGAGSRLTVL.

As for this clone: In the same sample, other DNA sequences code for this CDR3. The rearrangement uses TRBV4-1 and TRBJ2-7; D call uncertain. V was pared by 1 base and J by 4 bases, with 8 bases between. Germline V gene data show CDR1 as MGHRA and CDR2 as YSYEKL. The CDR3 contains 13 residues. The CDR3 nucleotides are TGCGCCAGCAGCCAAGCGGTTTCGTACGAGCAGTACTTC. Protein sequence: CASSQAVSYEQYF.

The rearrangement links TRBV7-6 to TRBJ1-1; the match to TRBD1 covers 8 bases. Germline V gives CDR1 SGHVS, CDR2 FNYEAQ. The V and J ends lost 1 base and 7 bases, in that order; junction bases with no gene match: 5. CDR3 length: 14 residues. The DNA of the CDR3 is TGTGCCAGCAGCTTAGGTTCAGGGGGCCTTGAAGCTTTCTTT. Translating it yields CASSLGSGGLEAFF.